The 19 T cell receptor beta chains below were found in one sample sequenced in a study of shared T cell receptors in the human thymus. Clones were sequenced by immunoSEQ multiplex PCR, and TCRdb holds only the in-frame ones, with some missing. This table has roughly 710,000 clones, 80% to 90% appearing once. In addition, the sample was reused for a study of human thymus T cells.

Sequenced sample: thymocytes. These receptors all come from a girl under two years old with a congenital heart defect.

In regard to this clone: The junction departs from the called germline gene at one end, perhaps through a read error. The same CDR3 is also encoded by other DNA sequences in this sample. This rearrangement joins TRBV6-5 to TRBJ1-6; 7 bases agree with TRBD1. The germline V gene has CDR1 MNHEY and CDR2 SVGAGI. The length of the CDR3 is 16 residues. The CDR3 protein is CASSCGRDRYNSPLHF. The CDR3, as DNA: TGTGCCAGCAGTTGCGGCCGGGACAGATATAATTCCCCCCTCCACTTT.

The V call is TRBV2, the J call TRBJ2-5; TRBD1 aligns across 8 bases. CDR3 length equals 15 residues. J lost 9 bases, V lost 6 bases, and 15 bases had no gene match. Per the germline V gene, CDR1 is SNHLY and CDR2 is FYNNEI. The CDR3 sequence is CASRRTGPRRGAQYF. The CDR3 DNA follows: TGTGCCAGCAGACGGACAGGGCCCCGACGTGGGGCCCAGTACTTC.

CDR3 amino acids: CASSDGETPYEQYF. The CDR3 bases are TGTGCCAGCAGTGACGGGGAGACTCCCTACGAGCAGTACTTC. The chain carries TRBV6-6 and TRBJ2-7; tentative D call: TRBD2 (5 bases). Germline values: CDR1 MNHNY, CDR2 SVGAGI (reference sequence). Trimming shortened V by 5 bases and J by 2 bases, and 13 bases separated the two germline ends. The CDR3 length is 14 residues.

This chain uses TRBV7-8 with TRBJ1-3, with a tentative D call TRBD1 (5 bases). This CDR3 contains 13 residues. The V gene lost 5 bases and the J gene lost 2 bases, with 7 bases spanning the gap. Germline assignment: CDR1 SGHVS and CDR2 FQNEAQ. CDR3 sequence (DNA): TGTGCCAGCAGCCCAGGGCCTGGAAACACCATATATTTT. It translates to CASSPGPGNTIYF.

The chain couples TRBV6-6 to TRBJ1-2, with 8 bases lining up with TRBD1. The trim removed 6 bases at V and 5 bases at J, leaving 2 bases unmatched. The CDR3 extends over 12 amino acids. CDR1 and CDR2 from the germline V gene are MNHNY and SVGAGI (reference sequence). Here the CDR3 reads CASRDRVYGYTF. CDR3 DNA sequence: TGTGCCAGCAGGGACAGGGTTTATGGCTACACCTTC.

The V and J genes are TRBV9 and TRBJ1-1, with D maybe TRBD1 (5 bases). The V end was cut by 3 bases, the J end by 4 bases, with 13 bases between. This CDR3 is 14 amino acids long. The germline V gene encodes CDR1 SGDLS and CDR2 YYNGEE. This CDR3 reads CASSAGGEVTEAFF. The CDR3 nucleotides are TGTGCCAGCAGCGCCGGAGGGGAGGTCACTGAAGCTTTCTTT.

The chain is built from TRBV5-8 and TRBJ2-6; TRBD2 matches at 7 bases. The germline gives CDR1 SGHTS, CDR2 YDEGEE. The V gene end was trimmed by 0 bases and the J gene end by 1 base; junction bases not matched to a gene: 13. The CDR3 extends over 20 amino acids. CDR3 bases: TGTGCCAGCAGCTTGGGGGAGGGATTGTACTTCTATTCTGGGGCCAACGTCCTGACTTTC. It specifies CASSLGEGLYFYSGANVLTF.

The CDR3, as DNA: TGTGCCAGCAGCCCAAGGGGGGGGGCAGGGCAGCCCCAGCATTTT. Translation gives CASSPRGGAGQPQHF. The chain is built from TRBV7-2 and TRBJ1-5; D might be TRBD1 (6 bases). The V and J ends lost 5 bases and 7 bases respectively, with 18 bases between them. Germline V gives CDR1 SGHTA, CDR2 FQGNSA. This CDR3 has 15 residues.

The rearrangement joins TRBV5-6 to TRBJ1-2; 7 bases fit TRBD1. From germline, CDR1 is SGHDT and CDR2 YYEEEE. This CDR3 region has 14 residues. V shed 0 bases and J 8 bases; nucleotides not matched to a gene: 7. The chain's CDR3 is CASSLGRGSSGYTF. For the CDR3, the DNA is TGTGCCAGCAGCTTGGGCAGGGGGTCTAGCGGCTACACCTTC. Supplemented by reference TRBV5-6 and TRBJ1-2, the full variable domain reads DAGVTQSPTHLIKTRGQQVTLRCSPKSGHDTVSWYQQALGQGPQFIFQYYEEEERQRGNFPDRFSGHQFPNYSSELNVNALLLGDSALYLCASSLGRGSSGYTFGSGTRLTVV.

The V call is TRBV12-5, the J call TRBJ1-1; TRBD1 might be the D (6 bases). V was cut by 1 base and J by 2 bases, with 14 bases left in between. The CDR3 covers 16 residues. Per germline, CDR1 LGHNT and CDR2 FRNRAP. CDR3: CASGLAPGQKNTEAFF. CDR3 coding DNA: TGTGCTAGTGGTTTGGCCCCAGGACAGAAAAACACTGAAGCTTTCTTT.

This clone has just a few counts. J is TRBJ2-7 and V is TRBV27, with 11 bases lining up with TRBD2. This CDR3 is 15 amino acids long. J was trimmed by 6 bases and V by 6 bases; bases with no gene match: 10. Germline V gene data show CDR1 as MNHEY and CDR2 as SMNVEV (reference sequence). The CDR3 loop is CASSPLAGGPVEQYF. The CDR3 coding sequence is TGTGCCAGCAGCCCCTTAGCGGGGGGGCCGGTCGAGCAGTACTTC.

This chain links TRBV27 with TRBJ2-2, with 7 bases aligning to TRBD1. In germline, CDR1 is MNHEY, CDR2 SMNVEV (reference sequence). The CDR3 loop spans 14 amino acids. After removal of 6 bases from V and 10 bases from J, the junction contained 11 bases not matched to a gene. CDR3 protein: CASSPRDSPKELFF. CDR3 coding DNA: TGTGCCAGCAGCCCGAGGGACAGCCCGAAGGAGCTGTTTTTT.

This clone was recorded only once. The rearrangement uses TRBV27 and TRBJ2-1, with D possibly matching TRBD1 (5 bases). The V gene's germline CDR1 is MNHEY and CDR2 SMNVEV (reference sequence). This CDR3 has 13 residues. Trimming cost V 10 bases and J 7 bases, with 17 bases left between them. CDR3 in DNA: TGTGCCACCTTGTCCAGGGATGAAAATGAGCAGTTCTTC. Protein product: CATLSRDENEQFF.

The chain has TRBV7-8 and TRBJ1-1; 7 nucleotides agree with TRBD1. The germline V gene encodes CDR1 SGHVS and CDR2 FQNEAQ. The CDR3 spans 15 residues. Germline trimming cut 3 bases from V and 0 bases from J; bases unmatched to any gene: 4. CDR3 region: CASSFQGQMNTEAFF. The DNA of the CDR3 is TGTGCCAGCAGCTTCCAGGGACAGATGAACACTGAAGCTTTCTTT.

J is TRBJ2-3 and V is TRBV11-2; 12 bases fit TRBD2. V trimming: 5 bases; J trimming: 2 bases; junction bases outside the gene matches: 8. This CDR3 spans 17 amino acids. CDR1 and CDR2 (germline): SGHAT, FQNNGV. CDR3 sequence reads: CASSGPPSGGATDTQYF. CDR3 DNA: TGTGCCAGCAGCGGACCCCCTAGCGGGGGGGCCACAGATACGCAGTATTTT.

The J gene is TRBJ1-1, the V gene TRBV28; D gene unclear. CDR1 is MDHEN, CDR2 SYDVKM, per germline. V was trimmed by 8 bases and J by 3 bases, leaving 7 bases between them. The CDR3 has 11 residues. CDR3 nucleotide sequence: TGTGCCAGCCACTACTACACTGAAGCTTTCTTT. This sequence encodes CASHYYTEAFF.

The sample holds a few counts of this clone. V is TRBV7-8 and J is TRBJ1-1, with a possible D match to TRBD1 (6 bases). In germline, CDR1 is SGHVS, CDR2 FQNEAQ. V shed 5 bases and J shed 3 bases, with 19 bases lying between them. This CDR3 has 16 amino acids. CDR3 sequence (DNA): TGTGCCAGCAGCCCTCCTGACAGGTACCAATACACTGAAGCTTTCTTT. Translation gives CASSPPDRYQYTEAFF.

The rearrangement joins TRBV18 to TRBJ2-7; D not certain. This CDR3 is built from 14 residues. Germline-derived CDR1 and CDR2 are KGHSH and LQKENI. Trimming cost V 4 bases and J 2 bases, with 12 bases left between them. In nucleotides, the CDR3 is TGTGCCAGCTCACTCCTGGGCGCCCCCTACGAGCAGTACTTC. Translation gives CASSLLGAPYEQYF.

The chain carries TRBV4-1 and TRBJ1-4, with 7 bases aligning to TRBD1. J gave up 0 bases and V 0 bases, and 16 bases lay outside the gene matches. Germline V gene data show CDR1 as MGHRA and CDR2 as YSYEKL. The length of the CDR3 is 21 residues. In DNA form, the CDR3 reads TGCGCCAGCAGCCAAGAGACGTGGCAAGGACAGGCGACTGCAACTAATGAAAAACTGTTTTTT. Translated: CASSQETWQGQATATNEKLFF.